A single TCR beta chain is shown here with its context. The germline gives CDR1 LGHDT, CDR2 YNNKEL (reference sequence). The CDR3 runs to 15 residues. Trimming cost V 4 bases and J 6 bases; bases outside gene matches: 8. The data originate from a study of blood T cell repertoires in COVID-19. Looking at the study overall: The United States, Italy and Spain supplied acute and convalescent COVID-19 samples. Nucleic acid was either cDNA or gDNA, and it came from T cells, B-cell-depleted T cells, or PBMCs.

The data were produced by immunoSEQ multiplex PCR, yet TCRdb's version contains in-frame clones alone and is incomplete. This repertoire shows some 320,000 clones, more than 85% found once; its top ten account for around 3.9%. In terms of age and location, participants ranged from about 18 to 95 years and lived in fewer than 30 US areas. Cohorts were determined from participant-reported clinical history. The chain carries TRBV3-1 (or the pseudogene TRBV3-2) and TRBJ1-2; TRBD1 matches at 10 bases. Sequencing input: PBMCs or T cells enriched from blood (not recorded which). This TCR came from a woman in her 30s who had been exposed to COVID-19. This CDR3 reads CASSRTGTGVNGYTF. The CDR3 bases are TGTGCCAGCAGCCGGACCGGGACAGGGGTAAATGGCTACACCTTC.